This TCR beta chain is from a study of Ad26.COV2.S vaccination and SARS-CoV-2 variants. At the level of the study: Participants got Ad26.COV2.S intramuscularly, once or twice 56 days apart. Study results and caveats: Spike-specific TCR breadth was greater in vaccine than placebo recipients. Non-spike TCR breadth was similar in vaccine and placebo recipients.

Described treatment: about 20 received Ad26.COV2.S at low or high dose, single or two shots; five or six received placebo; per-sample allocation not given. Day 63 after the first injection of vaccine or placebo was the sampling time. Vaccine was an Ad26 vector expressing Wuhan-strain SARS-CoV-2 spike. Details on this clone: Its antigen is currently unknown.

Data came from immunoSEQ multiplex PCR; TCRdb stores just in-frame clones and leaves some out. The sample records 400,000 to 450,000 clones, 90% being singletons. This TCR was recovered from a person aged 18-65 years who received the Ad26.COV2.S COVID-19 vaccine or a placebo. The specimen was peripheral blood, collected in a trial of Ad26.COV2.S vaccine versus placebo.

CDR3 in DNA: TGCGCCAGCAGCTTTTCCAGAATAGATACGCAGTATTTT. Translated, it gives CASSFSRIDTQYF. This chain connects TRBV5-1 to TRBJ2-3; D is ambiguous. CDR3 length equals 13 residues. Trimming took off 2 bases at V and 5 bases at J, with 9 bases between the two ends. Germline values: CDR1 SGHRS, CDR2 YFSETQ.